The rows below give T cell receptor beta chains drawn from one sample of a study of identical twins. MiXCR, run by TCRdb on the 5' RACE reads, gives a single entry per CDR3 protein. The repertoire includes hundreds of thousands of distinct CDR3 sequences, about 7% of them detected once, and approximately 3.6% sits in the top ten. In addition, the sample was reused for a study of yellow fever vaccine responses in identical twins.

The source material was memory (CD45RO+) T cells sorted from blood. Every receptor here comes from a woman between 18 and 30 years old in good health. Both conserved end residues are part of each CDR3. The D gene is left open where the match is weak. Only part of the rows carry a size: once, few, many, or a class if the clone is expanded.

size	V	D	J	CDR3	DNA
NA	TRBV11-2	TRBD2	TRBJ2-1	CASSLGLASNNEQFF	TGTGCCAGCAGCTTGGGACTAGCGTCTAACAATGAGCAGTTCTTC
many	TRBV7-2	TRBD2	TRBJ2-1	CASSFLAGGSSYNEQFF	TGTGCCAGCAGCTTTCTAGCGGGAGGGAGCTCCTACAATGAGCAGTTCTTC
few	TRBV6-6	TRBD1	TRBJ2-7	CASRRQGLGEQYF	TGTGCCAGCAGAAGACAGGGGTTGGGCGAGCAGTACTTC
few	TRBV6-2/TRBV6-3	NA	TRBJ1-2	CASSYVMTNYGYTF	TGTGCCAGCAGTTATGTGATGACTAACTATGGCTACACCTTC
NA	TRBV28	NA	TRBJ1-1	CASSSGEVEAFF	TGTGCCAGCAGTTCCGGGGAAGTTGAAGCTTTCTTT
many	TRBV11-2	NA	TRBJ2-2	CASSLYPSSPKTSTGELFF	TGTGCCAGCAGCTTATATCCGAGTAGCCCAAAGACCTCCACCGGGGAGCTGTTTTTT
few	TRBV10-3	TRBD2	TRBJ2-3	CAISEGRLAGADTQYF	TGTGCCATCAGTGAAGGTCGACTAGCTGGCGCAGATACGCAGTATTTT
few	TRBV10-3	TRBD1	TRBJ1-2	CAIPGQGKYGYTF	TGTGCCATCCCAGGACAGGGCAAATATGGCTACACCTTC
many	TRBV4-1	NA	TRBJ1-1	CASSPDNLLNTEAFF	TGCGCCAGCAGCCCAGATAATCTTTTGAACACTGAAGCTTTCTTT
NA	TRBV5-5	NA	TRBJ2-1	CASSLGSPQNPWNEQFF	TGTGCCAGCAGCTTGGGGTCTCCTCAAAACCCTTGGAATGAGCAGTTCTTC
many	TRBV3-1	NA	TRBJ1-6	CASSQDFRVRGSPLHF	TGTGCCAGCAGCCAAGATTTTAGGGTTCGCGGTTCACCCCTCCACTTT
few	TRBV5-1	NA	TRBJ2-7	CASSLTGMGSYEQYF	TGCGCCAGCAGCTTGACAGGGATGGGCTCCTACGAGCAGTACTTC
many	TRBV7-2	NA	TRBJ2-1	CASSLQQDNEQFF	TGTGCCAGCAGCCTTCAACAGGACAATGAGCAGTTCTTC
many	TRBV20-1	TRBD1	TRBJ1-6	CSAIRDSGSPLHF	TGCAGTGCTATCCGGGACAGCGGCTCACCCCTCCACTTT
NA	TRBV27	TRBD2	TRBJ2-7	CASSSAGAGGREQYF	TGTGCCAGCAGTTCCGCTGGGGCGGGAGGACGCGAGCAGTACTTC
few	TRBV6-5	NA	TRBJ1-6	CASTATGAPLHF	TGTGCCAGCACCGCTACCGGGGCACCCCTCCACTTT
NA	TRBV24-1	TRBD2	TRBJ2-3	CATSAGTSGGRYTQYF	TGTGCCACCAGCGCCGGGACTAGCGGGGGGAGATATACGCAGTATTTT
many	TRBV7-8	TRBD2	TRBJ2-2	CASSPLAGGRITGELFF	TGTGCCAGCAGCCCCTTAGCGGGAGGGCGGATCACCGGGGAGCTGTTTTTT
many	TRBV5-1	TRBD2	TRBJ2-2	CASSLAGLTGELFF	TGCGCCAGCAGCCTAGCGGGTCTCACCGGGGAGCTGTTTTTT
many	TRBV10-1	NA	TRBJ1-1	CASSETPGGEAFF	TGCGCCAGCAGTGAGACACCGGGCGGCGAAGCTTTCTTT
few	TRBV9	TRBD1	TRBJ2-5	CASSVQQGTQEAQYF	TGTGCCAGCAGCGTGCAACAGGGGACCCAAGAGGCCCAGTACTTC
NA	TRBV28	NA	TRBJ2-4	CASSLFSMPIQYF	TGTGCCAGCAGTTTATTCTCCATGCCCATTCAGTACTTC
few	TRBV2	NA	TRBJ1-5	CASRADSSRYQPQHF	TGTGCCAGCAGGGCCGACAGTTCCCGGTATCAGCCCCAGCATTTT
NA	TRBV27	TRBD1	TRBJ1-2	CASSLSTGGNYGYTF	TGTGCCAGCAGTTTATCCACAGGGGGTAACTATGGCTACACCTTC
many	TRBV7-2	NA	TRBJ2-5	CASSLALLYQETQYF	TGTGCCAGCAGCTTAGCGCTTTTATACCAAGAGACCCAGTACTTC
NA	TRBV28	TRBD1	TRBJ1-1	CASRVRDRAGNTEAFF	TGTGCCAGCAGAGTAAGGGACAGGGCTGGGAACACTGAAGCTTTCTTT
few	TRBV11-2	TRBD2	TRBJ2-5	CASSLTTSGGGETQYF	TGTGCCAGCAGCCTCACGACTAGCGGGGGAGGGGAGACCCAGTACTTC
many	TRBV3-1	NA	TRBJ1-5	CASSHSAVHGTQPQHF	TGTGCCAGCAGCCACTCTGCGGTACATGGGACTCAGCCCCAGCATTTT
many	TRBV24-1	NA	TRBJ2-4	CATSDSGPAKNIQYF	TGTGCCACCAGTGATTCCGGCCCAGCCAAAAACATTCAGTACTTC
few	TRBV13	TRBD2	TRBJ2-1	CASSSRLAGGIEQFF	TGTGCCAGCAGCTCAAGACTAGCGGGAGGGATTGAGCAGTTCTTC
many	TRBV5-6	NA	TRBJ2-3	CASSLAWAGDTQYF	TGTGCCAGCAGCTTGGCGTGGGCAGGAGATACGCAGTATTTT
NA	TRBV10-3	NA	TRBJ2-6	CAITPGPGANVLTF	TGTGCCATCACCCCGGGACCTGGGGCCAACGTCCTGACTTTC
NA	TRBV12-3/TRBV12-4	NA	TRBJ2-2	CASSGLSLVTGELFF	TGTGCCAGCAGTGGGCTGTCATTGGTCACCGGGGAGCTGTTTTTT
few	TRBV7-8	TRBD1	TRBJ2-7	CASSLGGRGTTYEQYF	TGTGCCAGCAGCTTAGGGGGCAGGGGGACAACCTACGAGCAGTACTTC
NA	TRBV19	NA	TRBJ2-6	CASSIGPSSGANVLTF	TGTGCCAGTAGTATAGGGCCTTCCTCTGGGGCCAACGTCCTGACTTTC
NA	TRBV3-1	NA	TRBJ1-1	CSSSQGRKNTEAFF	TGTTCCAGCAGCCAAGGGCGGAAGAACACTGAAGCTTTCTTT
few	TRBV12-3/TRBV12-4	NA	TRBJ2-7	CASSLDRQGHEQYF	TGTGCCAGCAGTTTAGATCGGCAGGGCCACGAGCAGTACTTC
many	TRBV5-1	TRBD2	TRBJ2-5	CASSLESSGASQETQYF	TGCGCCAGCAGCTTGGAGTCTAGCGGAGCCTCCCAAGAGACCCAGTACTTC
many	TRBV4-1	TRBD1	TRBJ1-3	CASSQELSLTGRGGNTIYF	TGCGCCAGCAGCCAAGAACTCTCTCTGACAGGGAGGGGTGGAAACACCATATATTTT
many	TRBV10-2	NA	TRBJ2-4	CASTGAENIQYF	TGCGCCAGCACGGGGGCGGAAAACATTCAGTACTTC
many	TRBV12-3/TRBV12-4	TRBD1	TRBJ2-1	CASSSRGGGYNEQFF	TGTGCCAGCAGTTCAAGAGGGGGCGGTTACAATGAGCAGTTCTTC
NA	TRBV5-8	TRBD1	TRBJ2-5	CASSGPGTGEETQYF	TGTGCCAGCAGCGGGCCCGGGACAGGGGAGGAGACCCAGTACTTC
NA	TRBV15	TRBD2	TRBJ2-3	CATSSIGGGLTQYF	TGTGCCACCAGCAGTATCGGGGGGGGGCTTACGCAGTATTTT
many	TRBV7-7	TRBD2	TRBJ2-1	CASSERSGSSYNEQFF	TGTGCCAGCAGCGAACGAAGCGGGAGCTCCTACAATGAGCAGTTCTTC
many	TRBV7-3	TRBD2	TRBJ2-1	CASSLTGGNEQFF	TGTGCCAGCAGCTTAACCGGGGGGAATGAGCAGTTCTTC
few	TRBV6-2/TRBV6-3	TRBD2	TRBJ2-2	CASTKGASGRALPYTGELFF	TGTGCCAGCACCAAAGGGGCTAGCGGGAGGGCCCTTCCTTACACCGGGGAGCTGTTTTTT
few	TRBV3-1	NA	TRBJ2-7	CASSQGTTGRNYEQYF	TGTGCCAGCAGCCAGGGTACCACAGGGAGAAACTACGAGCAGTACTTC
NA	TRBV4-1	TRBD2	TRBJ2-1	CASSQSLAGVWRGEQFF	TGCGCCAGCAGCCAATCACTAGCGGGAGTTTGGAGGGGTGAGCAGTTCTTC
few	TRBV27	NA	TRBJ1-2	CASSFLDRAHYGYTF	TGTGCCAGCAGTTTCCTGGACCGGGCTCACTATGGCTACACCTTC
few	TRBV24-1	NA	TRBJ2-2	CATSGANTGELFF	TGTGCCACCAGCGGCGCGAACACCGGGGAGCTGTTTTTT
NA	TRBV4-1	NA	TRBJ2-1	CASSQNREVGSYNEQFF	TGCGCCAGCAGCCAAAACAGGGAGGTAGGATCCTACAATGAGCAGTTCTTC
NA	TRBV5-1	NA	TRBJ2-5	CASSLFGEETQYF	TGCGCCAGCAGCTTATTCGGGGAAGAGACCCAGTACTTC
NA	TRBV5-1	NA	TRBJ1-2	CASSTDTGGYGYTF	TGCGCCAGCAGCACGGACACTGGAGGCTATGGCTACACCTTC